Shown below are 32 T cell receptor beta chains from a single sample sequenced in a study of sequential checkpoint blockade in melanoma. Stated treatment: randomized to nivolumab then ipilimumab (arm A) or the reverse (arm B). Generated by immunoSEQ multiplex PCR, the TCRdb table keeps only in-frame clones and is missing some. The sample carries under 5,500 clones, about a fifth recorded once. Sequences were derived from tumor tissue (inferred from file names), sampled from a patient given nivolumab and ipilimumab in sequence. Every receptor here comes from a human donor with melanoma.

V usage is TRBV28 and J usage is TRBJ2-3; 7 bases align to TRBD1. CDR3 size: 14 residues. Germline CDR1 reads MDHEN; CDR2 reads SYDVKM. V was pared by 6 bases and J by 2 bases, with 5 bases of the junction left unmatched. The CDR3 is CASSRQGYTDTQYF. Written as DNA, the CDR3 is TGTGCCAGCAGCCGACAGGGTTACACAGATACGCAGTATTTT.

Judged by abundance, this clone is large (0.1 to 1%). The chain links TRBV29-1 to TRBJ1-1; D unresolved. The CDR3 length is 12 residues. Germline CDR1 and CDR2: SQVTM and ANQGSEA. V lost 2 bases and J lost 7, with 11 bases in between. CDR3 amino acids: CSVEQLGIEAFF. The CDR3 DNA reads as TGCAGCGTTGAACAGTTGGGTATTGAAGCTTTCTTT.

Only a few counts were recorded for this clone. The chain joins TRBV19 to TRBJ1-5; 10 bases map to TRBD1. J was trimmed by 6 bases and V by 7 bases; bases with no gene match: 6. The CDR3 covers 14 residues. Germline loops: CDR1 LNHDA, CDR2 SQIVND (reference sequence). The CDR3 sequence is CASNLDRGVQPQHF. The CDR3 DNA is TGTGCCAGTAACTTGGACAGGGGGGTTCAGCCCCAGCATTTT. Together with reference TRBV19 and TRBJ1-5, the CDR3 gives the full variable domain: DGGITQSPKYLFRKEGQNVTLSCEQNLNHDAMYWYRQDPGQGLRLIYYSQIVNDFQKGDIAEGYSVSREKKESFPLTVTSAQKNPTAFYLCASNLDRGVQPQHFGDGTRLSIL.

There are a few counts of this clone. The rearrangement links TRBV1 to TRBJ2-5; the table assigns TRBD2, which was not confirmed against the DNA. TRBV1 is listed as a pseudogene. The length of the CDR3 is 13 residues. CDR3 sequence (DNA): TGCGCCAGCAGACCGGTCCCTTCCCAGACCCAGTACTTC. Residues: CASRPVPSQTQYF.

V and J are TRBV5-1 and TRBJ2-2; D assignment may be TRBD1 or TRBD2 (5 bases each). Germline-derived CDR1 and CDR2 are SGHRS and YFSETQ. V was shortened by 3 bases and J by 7 bases, with 16 bases between the two germline ends. The CDR3 runs to 15 residues. CDR3 residues: CASSSRTTGGGELFF. DNA for the CDR3: TGCGCCAGCAGCTCAAGGACAACAGGAGGCGGGGAGCTGTTTTTT.

In this sample, this clone turned up many times. The chain links TRBV12-2 to TRBJ2-1; whether TRBD1, the table's D call, matches the DNA was not checked. TRBV12-2 is shown as a pseudogene. The CDR3 totals 14 residues. The CDR3 DNA follows: TGTGCCATGGGGGCTAGTGTCGCTTACAATGAGCAGTTCTTC. This encodes CAMGASVAYNEQFF.

This chain connects TRBV9 to TRBJ1-6, with D uncertain. V was cut by 3 bases and J by 9 bases, with 13 bases left in between. CDR1 SGDLS and CDR2 YYNGEE come from the germline V gene. This CDR3 region has 14 residues. The CDR3 bases are TGTGCCAGCAGCGAGGCCCATAGAGGTTCACCCCTCCACTTT. This translates into CASSEAHRGSPLHF.

This clone occurred a few times. An end of the junction does not agree with germline; a read error may underlie this. CDR3 region: CAISAPGGRETQYF. The CDR3 DNA is TGTGCCATCAGTGCACCAGGGGGAAGGGAGACCCAGTACTTC. V and J are TRBV6-8 and TRBJ2-5; 7 bases match TRBD1. Per germline, CDR1 MNHGY and CDR2 SAAAGT. The CDR3 is 14 amino acids.

The J gene is TRBJ2-5, the V gene TRBV11-3; 9 bases align to TRBD2. The CDR3 is 14 residues long. V was clipped by 4 bases and J by 2 bases; unmatched bases: 2. Germline CDR1 and CDR2: SGHNT and YENEEA. The CDR3: CASSWLAGQETQYF. CDR3 DNA sequence: TGTGCCAGCAGCTGGCTAGCGGGGCAAGAGACCCAGTACTTC.

This clone has more than one count but fewer than ten. The rearrangement links TRBV5-1 to TRBJ2-3; 12 positions agree with TRBD2. Trimming took 2 bases from V and 3 from J; bases not matched to a gene: 10. CDR3 length: 18 amino acids. CDR1 is SGHRS and CDR2 is YFSETQ in the germline V gene. CDR3 residues: CASSFRLAGGPNTDTQYF. Written as DNA, the CDR3 is TGCGCCAGCAGCTTCAGGCTAGCGGGGGGGCCTAATACAGATACGCAGTATTTT.

This rearrangement joins TRBV15 to TRBJ2-5, with D perhaps TRBD1 or TRBD2 (6 bases each). Germline-derived CDR1 and CDR2 are LNHNV and YYDKDF (reference sequence). V was trimmed by 1 base and J by 3 bases, leaving 15 bases between them. CDR3 length equals 16 residues. The CDR3: CATSRAPPRGEETQYF. CDR3 DNA sequence: TGTGCCACCAGCAGAGCCCCCCCGAGGGGGGAAGAGACCCAGTACTTC.

The rearrangement uses TRBV19 and TRBJ1-3, with no clear D. Between the trimmed V and J ends, which lost 3 bases and 4 bases, there was a span of 13 bases. The germline CDR1 and CDR2 sequences are LNHDA and SQIVND (reference sequence). The CDR3 has 15 residues. The CDR3: CASSIRYDPGNTIYF. Written as DNA, the CDR3 is TGTGCCAGTAGTATCCGCTATGACCCCGGAAACACCATATATTTT.

This chain connects TRBV28 to TRBJ2-5; D unresolved. Germline-derived CDR1 and CDR2 are MDHEN and SYDVKM. The CDR3 extends over 12 amino acids. V gave up 6 bases and J gave up 3 bases, with 8 bases separating them. The CDR3 spells CASRSSKETQYF. CDR3 bases: TGTGCCAGCAGATCATCTAAAGAGACCCAGTACTTC.

This clone appeared many times. CDR3 protein: CASTRTATNTEAFF. CDR3 bases: TGTGCCAGCACCAGGACAGCGACGAACACTGAAGCTTTCTTT. This chain connects TRBV11-3 to TRBJ1-1; TRBD1 might be the D (6 bases). The V gene lost 7 bases and the J gene lost 1 base, with 13 bases spanning the gap. Germline-derived CDR1 and CDR2 are SGHNT and YENEEA. This CDR3 is built from 14 residues.

This clone was counted at least ten times. This chain connects TRBV11-3 to TRBJ2-2; D is possibly TRBD1 or TRBD2 (5 bases each). This CDR3 is 17 amino acids long. V lost 5 bases and J lost 0, with 16 bases in between. Germline V gene lookup returns CDR1 SGHNT and CDR2 YENEEA. The CDR3 nucleotides read TGTGCCAGCAGCCCCCCCCGGGGCTGGGCGAACACCGGGGAGCTGTTTTTT. It yields the protein CASSPPRGWANTGELFF.

The rearrangement links TRBV5-1 to TRBJ2-6, with D maybe TRBD2 (5 bases). The length of the CDR3 is 15 residues. Trimming removed 4 bases from V and 1 base from J, with 9 bases in between. Germline CDR1 SGHRS, CDR2 YFSETQ. CDR3: CASSPSGSGANVLTF. The CDR3 nucleotides read TGCGCCAGCAGCCCCTCGGGGTCTGGGGCCAACGTCCTGACTTTC.

This chain uses TRBV5-1 with TRBJ2-5, with D tentatively TRBD1 or TRBD2 (5 bases each). The CDR3 consists of 15 residues. V shed 0 bases and J shed 2 bases, with 11 bases lying between them. CDR1 and CDR2 (germline): SGHRS, YFSETQ. The CDR3 loop is CASSLGQWGQETQYF. CDR3 sequence (DNA): TGCGCCAGCAGCTTGGGACAGTGGGGGCAAGAGACCCAGTACTTC.

This clone was counted only a few times. This chain joins TRBV7-4 and TRBJ2-2; no reliable D call. The CDR3 covers 15 residues. Deletions cut 2 bases from V and 0 bases from J, with 7 bases between. Germline lookup yields CDR1 SGHVT and CDR2 SQSDAQ. CDR3 coding DNA: TGTGCCAGCAGCTTAAAGGGCACGAACACCGGGGAGCTGTTTTTT. The encoded protein is CASSLKGTNTGELFF.

This clone was detected many times. J is TRBJ2-5 and V is TRBV11-3; unclear D gene. Germline V lookup: CDR1 SGHNT, CDR2 YENEEA. The CDR3 sequence is 14 residues long. V dropped 1 base and J dropped 4 bases, with 10 bases sitting between them. CDR3 coding DNA: TGTGCCAGCAGCTTAGTCCTTACGGGAGAGACCCAGTACTTC. It encodes CASSLVLTGETQYF.

This clone has a handful of counts. This chain joins TRBV11-3 and TRBJ1-5; the D is unclear. This CDR3 is 15 amino acids long. The V and J ends lost 4 bases and 4 bases respectively, with 14 bases between them. The germline CDR1 and CDR2 sequences are SGHNT and YENEEA. CDR3 in DNA: TGTGCCAGCAGCTCGAAAGATCTTGGGAATCAGCCCCAGCATTTT. Encoded protein: CASSSKDLGNQPQHF.

V gene TRBV11-3 combines with J gene TRBJ2-7, with 8 bases that match TRBD1. J lost 1 base, V lost 4 bases, and 3 bases had no gene match. This CDR3 is 14 amino acids long. Germline assignment: CDR1 SGHNT and CDR2 YENEEA. CDR3 residues: CASSSGTGSYEQYF. The CDR3 DNA sequence: TGTGCCAGCAGCTCAGGGACAGGTTCCTACGAGCAGTACTTC. Full variable domain (remainder filled in from reference TRBV11-3 and TRBJ2-7): EAGVVQSPRYKIIEKKQPVAFWCNPISGHNTLYWYLQNLGQGPELLIRYENEEAVDDSQLPKDRFSAERLKGVDSTLKIQPAELGDSAVYLCASSSGTGSYEQYFGPGTRLTVT.

The CDR3 loop reads CAISEGRTNQPQHF. The CDR3 nucleotides are TGTGCCATCAGTGAGGGACGGACCAATCAGCCCCAGCATTTT. This rearrangement joins TRBV10-3 to TRBJ1-5; the D is unclear. CDR1 is ENHRY, CDR2 SYGVKD, per germline. The CDR3 loop spans 14 amino acids. V was pared by 2 bases and J by 3 bases, with 8 bases between.

This chain joins TRBV7-8 and TRBJ1-4, with no clear D. The CDR3 runs 13 residues. Trimming pared 3 bases from V and 5 bases from J, leaving 7 bases between. Germline CDR1 and CDR2: SGHVS and FQNEAQ. Here the CDR3 DNA reads TGTGCCAGCAGCTTTCGGACGAATGAAAAACTGTTTTTT. It specifies CASSFRTNEKLFF.

In its sample, this clone ranks as medium-sized. The chain has TRBV6-8 and TRBJ1-2, with a tentative D call TRBD1 (5 bases). Between the trimmed V and J ends, which lost 5 bases and 6 bases, there was a span of 13 bases. The germline gives CDR1 MNHGY, CDR2 SAAAGT. CDR3 length: 13 amino acids. CDR3 region: CASSPGSGNGYTF. CDR3 sequence (DNA): TGTGCCAGCAGTCCAGGGTCCGGGAATGGCTACACCTTC.

This clone has a handful of counts. The chain combines TRBV28 with TRBJ1-6; possible D gene TRBD1, 5 bases. The length of the CDR3 is 15 residues. Trimming took 7 bases from V and 6 from J, leaving 16 bases between them. The germline V gene has CDR1 MDHEN and CDR2 SYDVKM. The CDR3 sequence: CASTGYGTPNSPLHF. Here the CDR3 DNA reads TGTGCCAGCACCGGATACGGGACTCCTAATTCACCCCTCCACTTT.

In this sample, this clone turned up once. The chain carries TRBV23-1 and TRBJ1-4, with 9 bases aligning to TRBD1. TRBV23-1 is an ORF, and what it does is uncertain. J lost 6 bases, V lost 8 bases, and 10 bases had no gene match. This CDR3 contains 15 residues. This CDR3 is CASGETGGWYEKLFF. In DNA form, the CDR3 reads TGCGCCAGCGGTGAGACAGGGGGTTGGTATGAAAAACTGTTTTTT.

This chain uses TRBV10-2 with TRBJ2-5, with 12 positions matching TRBD2. The V segment lost 7 bases and the J segment 5 bases; nucleotides outside the gene matches: 11. The CDR3 extends over 16 amino acids. Germline V lookup: CDR1 WSHSY, CDR2 SAAADI. CDR3 in amino acids: CASTNPTSGGFETQYF. CDR3 DNA sequence: TGCGCCAGCACTAACCCGACTAGCGGGGGATTTGAGACCCAGTACTTC.

In this sample, this clone turned up once. This chain uses TRBV5-1 with TRBJ1-5, with 10 bases that match TRBD1. The CDR3 spans 14 residues. Germline trimming cut 4 bases from V and 7 bases from J; bases unmatched to any gene: 5. The germline V gene encodes CDR1 SGHRS and CDR2 YFSETQ. This CDR3 reads CASSPGTGEQPQHF. In DNA, the CDR3 is TGCGCCAGCAGCCCCGGGACAGGGGAGCAGCCCCAGCATTTT.

This clone is medium-sized by share. The V and J genes are TRBV11-3 and TRBJ2-7, with D perhaps being TRBD1 or TRBD2 (5 bases each). The germline gives CDR1 SGHNT, CDR2 YENEEA. V gave up 5 bases and J gave up 2 bases, with 16 bases separating them. The CDR3 runs to 15 residues. This CDR3 is CASSLTRDHTYEQYF. The CDR3 bases are TGTGCCAGCAGCCTGACCAGGGACCACACCTACGAGCAGTACTTC.

This clone was seen at least ten times. For the CDR3, the DNA is TGTGCCAGCAGCTCCGGTGGGGCCAGCTATAGCAATCAGCCCCAGCATTTT. Translating it yields CASSSGGASYSNQPQHF. J is TRBJ1-5 and V is TRBV7-1; D is perhaps TRBD1 (5 bases). TRBV7-1 is marked as an open reading frame, function uncertain. The CDR3 spans 17 residues. The germline V and J ends were trimmed by 3 bases and 0 bases, with 15 bases remaining between them.

This rearrangement joins TRBV5-1 to TRBJ2-1; D tentatively reads TRBD1 or TRBD2 (5 bases each). V was trimmed by 2 bases and J by 2 bases, leaving 11 bases between them. The germline V gene encodes CDR1 SGHRS and CDR2 YFSETQ. The CDR3 extends over 15 amino acids. The CDR3: CASSFFGDPYNEQFF. The CDR3 coding sequence is TGCGCCAGCAGCTTTTTCGGGGACCCCTACAATGAGCAGTTCTTC.

This chain joins TRBV5-1 and TRBJ1-1, with a possible D match to TRBD1 (6 bases). The length of the CDR3 is 16 residues. Per germline, CDR1 SGHRS and CDR2 YFSETQ. V shed 4 bases and J shed 0 bases, with 16 bases lying between them. CDR3 in amino acids: CASSAQGGAMNTEAFF. The CDR3 DNA reads TGCGCCAGCAGCGCCCAAGGGGGAGCCATGAACACTGAAGCTTTCTTT.